This T cell receptor beta chain was found in a study of molecular identifiers for immune sequencing clone quantification. This clonotype appeared many times. A junction end diverges from the germline sequence, so it may reflect a read error. From the PCR reads, TCRdb called clonotypes with MiXCR, one entry per CDR3 protein. This repertoire shows 250,000 to 400,000 distinct CDR3 sequences, about 21% found once; its top ten account for 0.75% to 0.85%. The CDR3 sequence is 14 residues long. The germline V gene has CDR1 SGHVS and CDR2 FNYEAQ. Preparation of naive CD8 libraries involved about 19,000 to 1,100,000 sorted cells and 10%, 30% or 50% RNA. Using a CD8+CD4-CCR7+CD45RA+ phenotype, naive CD8 T cells were sorted.

J is TRBJ1-1 and V is TRBV7-6; the D is unclear. Sequencing used naive CD8+ T cells from blood, with Jurkat cell RNA spiked in. Subset given: FACS-sorted CD8+CD4-CCR7+CD45RA+ naive T cells. This TCR was recovered from a human donor in good health. Some libraries in this study had Jurkat cell RNA spiked in. The CDR3 DNA follows: TGTGCCAGCAGTTTAGATAGGGTTGGCACTGAAGCTTTCTTT. As protein: CASSLDRVGTEAFF.